This is a list of T cell receptor beta chains from one sample in a study of T cells after posttransplantation cyclophosphamide. Measured with immunoSEQ multiplex PCR; TCRdb has only the in-frame clones, and not every one. The sample has approximately 5,100 clones; approximately 61% are singletons. Material for sequencing was memory CD8+ T cells sorted from blood. Receptors were obtained from a woman aged 60 to 75 in good health, CMV-negative, and a related stem cell transplant donor. Both conserved end residues are part of each CDR3. Each record gives: V gene, clone size, CDR3 protein. Where a row states a size, it is once, few, many or the class of an expanded clone; other rows omit it.

>TRBV4-2|few
CASSQDRGSRPDPEAFF
>TRBV9|NA
CASRQLFRRGAEQYF
>TRBV28|NA
CASSLVGGGSNQPQHF
>TRBV28|NA
CASSRDLAGGMNEQFF
>TRBV9|NA
CASSEEDRANEAFF
>TRBV5-1|NA
CASRRAEANEQFF
>TRBV9|once
CASSDAPGQGNQPQHF
>TRBV10-3|few
CAISERGGAYGYTF
>TRBV7-9|NA
CASSFTPGQGGPNYGYTF
>TRBV7-9|NA
CASSPGTGTYNEQFF
>TRBV4-2|NA
CASSQDWASGANVLTF
>TRBV4-3|NA
CASSHSSSRGQGRTGELFF
>TRBV13|NA
CASSGTGLAKNIQYF
>TRBV28|NA
CASSGPWGGPTKNIQYF
>TRBV19|NA
CASSIDGASYNEQFF
>TRBV5-1|few
CASSLGVNYGYTF
>TRBV7-9|NA
CASSLVSVEAFF
>TRBV6-6|NA
CASSRQSLNTEAFF
>TRBV5-6|NA
CASSLAQGAPSYNEQFF
>TRBV4-2|NA
CASSQDRTSGETQYF
>TRBV11-2|NA
CASSLDLTSGYNEQFF
>TRBV9|NA
CASSVSSGSSYEQYF
>TRBV2|NA
CASSGLAGVWGTDTQYF
>TRBV7-2|few
CASSSGGWEQYF
>TRBV6-6|NA
CASKEGGTEAFF
>TRBV5-4|NA
CASSFQGSPSYEQYF
>TRBV9|NA
CASSVEGQGTREQFF
>TRBV27|NA
CASSLQASGRYEQYF
>TRBV9|NA
CASSPRQGTNEQYF
>TRBV6-1|NA
CASNTGSVHEQYF
>TRBV4-1|once
CASSQDLGGYEQFF
>TRBV5-5|NA
CASSERQVFLNEKLFF
>TRBV7-2|NA
CASSHNSGTFNEQFF
>TRBV2|medium-sized
CASMETGRTYEQYF
>TRBV4-3|few
CASSQGTLSYEQYF
>TRBV2|NA
CASSGRESYGYTF
>TRBV6-5|NA
CASSYGQGEFF
>TRBV28|NA
CASSLGTGDYNEQFF
>TRBV10-3|NA
CATRGRENTGELFF
>TRBV7-9|NA
CASSLAGRGVYNEQFF
>TRBV27|few
CASSFGGGDGYTF
>TRBV7-2|NA
CASRRLAGSNEQFF
>TRBV19|NA
CASSWATTGELFF
>TRBV11-1|few
CASTSLAGGYQETQYF
>TRBV5-1|once
CASSRDYVEQYF
>TRBV6-6|NA
CASRNIAGGQTDTQYF
>TRBV9|NA
CASSVEGRGEKLFF
>TRBV28|NA
CASSLLASGSGNTGELFF
>TRBV18|NA
CASSPRSGGAMNTEAFF
>TRBV18|once
CASSPDSTPLHF
>TRBV28|once
CASSHLTESYEQYF
>TRBV18|NA
CASFIDNTQYF
>TRBV2|few
CASEGGYEQYF
>TRBV5-6|few
CASSKTSHLVYEQYF
>TRBV13|NA
CASSPDSPRNTGELFF